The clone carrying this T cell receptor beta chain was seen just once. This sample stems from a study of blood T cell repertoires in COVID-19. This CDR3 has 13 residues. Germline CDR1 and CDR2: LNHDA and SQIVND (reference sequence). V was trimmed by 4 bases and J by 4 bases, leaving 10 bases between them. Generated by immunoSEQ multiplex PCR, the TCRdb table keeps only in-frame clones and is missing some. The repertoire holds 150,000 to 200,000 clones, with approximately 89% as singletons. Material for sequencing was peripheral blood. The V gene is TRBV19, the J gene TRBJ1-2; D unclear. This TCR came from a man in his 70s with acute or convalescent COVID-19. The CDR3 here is CASSSLPVYGYTF. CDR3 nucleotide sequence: TGTGCCAGTAGTAGTCTTCCAGTCTATGGCTACACCTTC.